The 27 T cell receptor beta chains below all came from one sample that was sequenced in a study of response to subunit inactivated influenza vaccine. One entry per CDR3 protein results from TCRdb running MiXCR on the RT-PCR reads. The sample lists about 650,000 distinct CDR3 sequences; approximately 15% were seen once. Material: PBMCs from blood, obtained roughly 12 days after vaccination. The receptor source for this set is a man between 45 and 60 years old who received an inactivated influenza vaccine.

The V and J genes are TRBV5-6 and TRBJ2-4; D possibly corresponds to TRBD1 (6 bases). Trimming took off 3 bases at V and 8 bases at J, with 15 bases between the two ends. Germline V gene sequence: CDR1 SGHDT, CDR2 YYEEEE. The CDR3 runs to 14 residues. The CDR3 nucleotides are TGTGCCAGCAGCTGGGGGCCTATCCCAGACATTCAGTACTTC. Translation: CASSWGPIPDIQYF.

The chain joins TRBV11-2 to TRBJ2-3, with 8 bases that match TRBD1. V dropped 6 bases and J dropped 2; count of bases not matched to a gene: 7. Germline V CDR1 and CDR2: SGHAT, FQNNGV. The CDR3 extends over 15 amino acids. CDR3 in amino acids: CASSEWDRHTDTQYF. In nucleotides, the CDR3 is TGTGCCAGCAGTGAATGGGACAGGCACACAGATACGCAGTATTTT.

This clonotype has ten or more counts. The V and J genes are TRBV12-3 or TRBV12-4 and TRBJ2-2; D uncertain. V was trimmed by 3 bases and J by 8 bases, leaving 7 bases between them. The CDR3 runs 12 residues. The CDR3 region has the DNA TGTGCCAGCAGTTTTCTACAGGGGGAGCTGTTTTTT. This gives the protein CASSFLQGELFF.

This chain connects TRBV5-1 to TRBJ1-2, with 8 bases aligning to TRBD1. Germline-derived CDR1 and CDR2 are SGHRS and YFSETQ. The V and J ends lost 5 bases and 6 bases, in that order; junction bases with no gene match: 6. The CDR3 length is 13 residues. In nucleotides, the CDR3 is TGCGCCAGCAGTAAGGACAGGGTCCATGGCTACACCTTC. Protein product: CASSKDRVHGYTF. The complete variable domain, with remaining parts taken from reference TRBV5-1 and TRBJ1-2, reads KAGVTQTPRYLIKTRGQQVTLSCSPISGHRSVSWYQQTPGQGLQFLFEYFSETQRNKGNFPGRFSGRQFSNSRSEMNVSTLELGDSALYLCASSKDRVHGYTFGSGTRLTVV.

This clonotype was picked up a small number of times. This chain joins TRBV12-3 or TRBV12-4 and TRBJ2-2; D possibly uses TRBD1 or TRBD2 (6 bases each). The CDR3 extends over 16 amino acids. V lost 7 bases, J lost 4 bases, and 19 bases lay in between. The CDR3 loop reads CASILEGGVRTGELFF. In DNA, the CDR3 is TGTGCCAGCATCCTGGAGGGGGGCGTACGCACCGGGGAGCTGTTTTTT.

This clonotype was observed many times. This sequence joins TRBV29-1 and TRBJ2-7, with TRBD1 matching over 10 bases. This CDR3 contains 12 residues. Losses at the gene ends were 7 bases for V and 2 bases for J; bases not matched to a gene: 2. Germline V lookup: CDR1 SQVTM, CDR2 ANQGSEA. The DNA of the CDR3 is TGCAGCGCCGGGACAGGGGCCTACGAGCAGTACTTC. Its translation: CSAGTGAYEQYF.

The CDR3 sequence: CAWSQQGAWTEAFF. The CDR3 DNA reads TGTGCCTGGAGTCAACAGGGGGCGTGGACTGAAGCTTTCTTT. The rearrangement joins TRBV30 to TRBJ1-1; TRBD1 matches 9 bases. The ends lost 2 bases at V and 5 bases at J; junction bases unmatched: 6. The CDR3 has 14 amino acids. Germline lookup yields CDR1 GTSNPN and CDR2 SVGIG (reference sequence).

This clonotype was seen ten or more times. The V and J genes are TRBV6-5 and TRBJ2-1, with D perhaps TRBD2 (6 bases). Germline assignment: CDR1 MNHEY and CDR2 SVGAGI. The germline V and J ends were trimmed by 2 bases and 6 bases, with 23 bases remaining between them. This CDR3 region has 18 residues. The CDR3 bases are TGTGCCAGCAGTTACCTTTCGCTCAACAGTCTCGGGGGCAATGAGCAGTTCTTC. Translating gives CASSYLSLNSLGGNEQFF.

This chain joins TRBV29-1 and TRBJ2-7; D remains unclear. The CDR3 loop spans 11 amino acids. Germline loops: CDR1 SQVTM, CDR2 ANQGSEA. V gave up 2 bases and J gave up 13 bases, with 15 bases separating them. The CDR3 here is CSVELTLQQYF. DNA for the CDR3: TGCAGCGTTGAACTGACTCTCCAACAATACTTC.

This clonotype came up a few times. The rearrangement uses TRBV6-5 and TRBJ1-1; 9 bases are a match to TRBD1. The CDR3 spans 14 residues. Germline V gene sequence: CDR1 MNHEY, CDR2 SVGAGI. Trimming removed 0 bases from V and 7 bases from J; junction bases left unmatched: 3. The CDR3 bases are TGTGCCAGCAGTTACTCGATGGGACAGGGTGAAGCTTTCTTT. This codes for CASSYSMGQGEAFF.

This clonotype was observed a handful of times. The V gene is TRBV7-2, the J gene TRBJ2-2, with TRBD1 matching over 8 bases. The ends lost 4 bases at V and 5 bases at J; junction bases unmatched: 6. There are 15 residues in the CDR3. From germline, CDR1 is SGHTA and CDR2 FQGNSA. As DNA, the CDR3 is TGTGCCAGCAGCTCCCAGGGGGCGGGGACCGGGGAGCTGTTTTTT. Encoded protein: CASSSQGAGTGELFF.

This clonotype was found a few times. The rearrangement joins TRBV6-1 to TRBJ2-1; TRBD2 matches 7 bases. The CDR3 covers 15 residues. V lost 8 bases, J lost 6 bases, and 13 bases stayed unmatched. The germline CDR1 and CDR2 sequences are MNHNS and SASEGT. CDR3 sequence: CASGLAGVQLNEQFF. The CDR3 DNA is TGTGCCAGCGGCCTCGCGGGGGTGCAACTCAATGAGCAGTTCTTC.

The chain recombines TRBV7-2 with TRBJ2-5; 8 bases align to TRBD2. Germline CDR1 SGHTA, CDR2 FQGNSA. The CDR3 totals 14 residues. The V and J ends lost 3 bases and 12 bases, in that order; junction bases with no gene match: 12. The CDR3 sequence is CASSFGIGGAEEYF. The CDR3 DNA follows: TGTGCCAGCAGCTTCGGTATCGGGGGGGCCGAGGAGTACTTC.

This clonotype has ten or more counts. The chain carries TRBV12-3 or TRBV12-4 and TRBJ2-7; D assignment may be TRBD1 or TRBD2 (5 bases each). CDR3 length equals 12 residues. The ends were cut back, 7 bases at V and 5 bases at J, with 12 bases in the middle. The CDR3 DNA follows: TGTGCCAGCACCCGGGGCACCCACGAGCAGTACTTC. Amino acid sequence: CASTRGTHEQYF.

This clonotype was detected a few times. V usage is TRBV6-1 and J usage is TRBJ2-7, with TRBD2 matching over 9 bases. V shed 6 bases, J shed 2 bases, and the junction held 14 bases outside the gene matches. CDR1 and CDR2 from the germline V gene are MNHNS and SASEGT. This CDR3 comprises 17 residues. CDR3 coding DNA: TGTGCCAGCAGCTTCCTAACGGTAGCGGGAGATCCCTACGAGCAGTACTTC. Its protein is CASSFLTVAGDPYEQYF.

This clonotype was seen a few times. The chain combines TRBV4-3 with TRBJ2-2, with a weak D call TRBD2 (5 bases). V lost 2 bases and J 6 bases, leaving 13 bases between the germline ends. Germline assignment: CDR1 LGHNA and CDR2 YSLEER. The CDR3 spans 15 residues. The CDR3 nucleotides are TGCGCCAGCAGCCAAACCGGGGTCCGTCCCGGGGAGCTGTTTTTT. This sequence encodes CASSQTGVRPGELFF.

Many counts were recorded for this clonotype. The chain employs TRBV15 and TRBJ2-7; D might be TRBD1 or TRBD2, each matching 5 bases. The CDR3 extends over 15 amino acids. Trimming removed 0 bases at V and 2 bases at J, with 11 bases between. Germline loops: CDR1 LNHNV, CDR2 YYDKDF (reference sequence). CDR3 coding DNA: TGTGCCACCAGCAGAGATTCGGGGCCCACCTACGAGCAGTACTTC. This gives the protein CATSRDSGPTYEQYF.

The chain carries TRBV9 and TRBJ2-1; no definite D call. Looked up from germline, CDR1 is SGDLS and CDR2 is YYNGEE. V was clipped by 4 bases and J by 7 bases, with 12 bases between them. This CDR3 has 13 amino acids. CDR3 sequence (DNA): TGTGCCAGCAGCCAAATCACCAAGAATGAGCAGTTCTTC. This sequence encodes CASSQITKNEQFF.

This chain uses TRBV5-1 with TRBJ1-6, with 12 bases matching TRBD1. V gave up 1 base and J gave up 10 bases; unmatched junction bases: 3. The CDR3 spans 15 residues. Germline CDR1 and CDR2: SGHRS and YFSETQ. The CDR3 is CASSLWDRGPSPLHF. The CDR3 region has the DNA TGCGCCAGCAGCTTGTGGGACAGGGGGCCCTCACCCCTCCACTTT.

The chain recombines TRBV11-2 with TRBJ1-1, with TRBD1 matching 7 bases. CDR3 length: 15 amino acids. The J segment lost 1 base and the V segment lost 3 bases, leaving 5 bases of the junction unmatched. Per germline, CDR1 SGHAT and CDR2 FQNNGV. The CDR3 loop is CASSLADRWNTEAFF. The CDR3 nucleotides are TGTGCCAGCAGCTTGGCGGACAGGTGGAACACTGAAGCTTTCTTT. The whole variable domain, filled in from reference TRBV11-2 and TRBJ1-1, reads EAGVAQSPRYKIIEKRQSVAFWCNPISGHATLYWYQQILGQGPKLLIQFQNNGVVDDSQLPKDRFSAERLKGVDSTLKIQPAKLEDSAVYLCASSLADRWNTEAFFGQGTRLTVV.

The rearrangement joins TRBV7-2 to TRBJ2-1; a weak D match, TRBD2 (7 bases). Germline CDR1 and CDR2: SGHTA and FQGNSA. The CDR3 contains 16 residues. V lost 0 bases and J lost 9, with 18 bases in between. The CDR3 nucleotides are TGTGCCAGCAGCTTAGCGAGGCGGGGGCTGCCCACTGAGCAGTTCTTC. Protein product: CASSLARRGLPTEQFF.

This clonotype occurred a few times. The V and J genes are TRBV7-2 and TRBJ1-6; D call uncertain. The CDR3 loop spans 14 amino acids. CDR1 is SGHTA and CDR2 is FQGNSA in the germline V gene. Trimming took 2 bases from V and 2 from J, leaving 4 bases between them. This CDR3 is CASSLQAYNSPLHF. CDR3 nucleotides: TGTGCCAGCAGCTTACAGGCCTATAATTCACCCCTCCACTTT.

The chain recombines TRBV11-2 with TRBJ2-1; 11 bases match TRBD2. In germline, CDR1 is SGHAT, CDR2 FQNNGV. Trimming at V came to 4 bases and at J to 4 bases, leaving 12 bases not matched to a gene. The CDR3 contains 18 residues. The chain's CDR3 is CASSSPSSGGLPYNEQFF. The DNA for the CDR3 is TGTGCCAGCAGCTCACCCTCTAGCGGGGGGCTTCCGTACAATGAGCAGTTCTTC.

The chain is built from TRBV3-1 and TRBJ1-1, with 8 bases matching TRBD1. Germline V CDR1 and CDR2: LGHDT, YNNKEL (reference sequence). The CDR3 extends over 16 amino acids. Losses at the gene ends were 2 bases for V and 0 bases for J; bases not matched to a gene: 5. In nucleotides, the CDR3 is TGTGCCAGCAGCCAACGGACAGGGCGGGTGAACACTGAAGCTTTCTTT. Its protein is CASSQRTGRVNTEAFF.

The rearrangement uses TRBV4-1 and TRBJ2-5; 9 nucleotides agree with TRBD2. Trimming at V came to 5 bases and at J to 5 bases, leaving 6 bases not matched to a gene. This CDR3 has 14 residues. In germline, CDR1 is MGHRA, CDR2 YSYEKL. The CDR3 DNA reads as TGCGCCAGCAGCTCCCCGGGACTAGCTGAGACCCAGTACTTC. Its protein product is CASSSPGLAETQYF.

This clonotype was found a few times. The chain is built from TRBV7-2 and TRBJ2-7, with 11 bases lining up with TRBD1. Germline V lookup: CDR1 SGHTA, CDR2 FQGNSA. CDR3 length: 15 amino acids. V lost 4 bases and J lost 3; bases outside the gene matches: 5. CDR3 residues: CASSYSGTGGYEQYF. The CDR3 nucleotides are TGTGCCAGCAGCTACTCCGGGACAGGGGGCTACGAGCAGTACTTC.

This clonotype was detected a few times. V is TRBV19 and J is TRBJ2-5; TRBD1 matches at 9 bases. The CDR3 runs 14 residues. Trimming at V came to 8 bases and at J to 1 base, leaving 5 bases not matched to a gene. CDR1 is LNHDA, CDR2 SQIVND, per germline (reference sequence). The CDR3 DNA is TGTGCCAGTCAACAGGGGGCGACCCAAGAGACCCAGTACTTC. Amino acids: CASQQGATQETQYF.